This T cell receptor beta chain was sequenced in a study of CD8+CD57+ T cells in acquired aplastic anemia listed by TCRdb under 2018. In the study overall: On average, sorted CD4+ and CD8+ cells yielded 3.2 ug of extracted DNA, with a range of about 0.17 to 27.4 ug. A CD8+CD57+ expansion meant a frequency higher than the mean frequency seen in healthy subjects. The full study reports these points: Patients and healthy controls showed no significant difference in CD8+ Simpson's diversity (P=0.060). Some 31 CD8+ CDR3 sequences were shared between patients and controls but appeared highly expressed in patients and within their immunodominant clones.

The patients picked for sequencing were ones in whom flow cytometry had shown an expansion of CD8+CD57+ cells. All patients had severe acquired aplastic anemia diagnosed by International Study of Aplastic Anemia and Agranulocytosis and Camitta criteria. Patients had received no therapy at the time of blood sampling. The study deep-sequenced TCR repertoires of sorted CD4+ and CD8+ blood T cells from severe aplastic anemia patients and healthy subjects. Patients were enrolled in the USA under clinicaltrials.gov protocols 00001620, 01623167, 00001397, 00071045, 00081523 and 00961064. Ficoll-Paque density gradient centrifugation was used to isolate peripheral blood mononuclear cells. Before DNA was extracted, CD4+ and CD8+ T cells were sorted using either FACS or magnetic beads. This clonotype occurred many times. What this receptor recognizes is not known. No base-level quality is on record; no much larger clone is a single base apart.

Profiling of TCR beta VDJ combinations and CDR3 sequences used genomic DNA as the template. An Illumina HiSeq 2000 was the platform used for TCR repertoire sequencing. For the original study's pipeline: TRBV/TRBJ rearrangement plots, CDR3 size and DJ length profiles, and Simpson's diversity index were used to evaluate the repertoires. Whichever DNA sequence was most abundant in the deep sequencing data was defined as the immunodominant clone. CDR3 amino acid sequences were screened for sharing across subjects and compared with published repertoires and the VDJdb database. TCRdb took the public reads, trimmed them with fastp at Q25, ran MiXCR for clone calling and kept in-frame beta chains. CDR3 protein sequences are deduplicated, and each keeps its most common genes and DNA. These V and J calls rely on TCRdb rather than the paper's analysis. This sample holds under 200,000 distinct CDR3 sequences; approximately 52% were observed only once. Clones ranked in the top ten supply about 1.7% of the sample.

The sample was sorted CD4+, CD8+, or CD8+CD57+ T cells (not recorded which) from PBMCs. The clonotype comes from a human donor with aplastic anemia.

The DNA is TGCAGTGCTCCCGGACAGGCAGCCCAGTACTTC. This sequence encodes CSAPGQAAQYF. Here the chain combines TRBV20-1 and TRBJ2-5; 7 junctional bases match TRBD1. Spanning cysteine to phenylalanine, the CDR3 consists of 11 amino acids. Just CDR3 DNA is preserved here, 33 bases in frame from base 1. Per the germline V gene (reference sequence), DFQATT is the CDR1 and SNEGSKA is the CDR2. Trimming accounts for 5 bases at V and 9 bases at J, while the number of junction bases matched to no gene is 6.